The 25 T cell receptor beta chains below all came from one sample that was sequenced in a study of a mutant IDH1 vaccine in newly diagnosed glioma. What these receptors recognize is not known. Assay used: immunoSEQ multiplex PCR; TCRdb lists only in-frame clones, some missing. The sample records around 40,000 clones, 84% being singletons. Time point noted: week 11, during vaccination. The study gave 300 ug of mutant IDH1 20-mer peptide per vaccine dose, with topical imiquimod. Source: PBMCs, taken from a glioma patient whose treatment included an IDH1 peptide vaccine. All receptors come from a man aged 35 to 55 with glioma.

V gene TRBV4-1 combines with J gene TRBJ2-5, with 8 bases aligning to TRBD1. The end of the DNA aligns better with TRBJ2-7, so the J call may be wrong. Germline lookup yields CDR1 MGHRA and CDR2 YSYEKL. The CDR3 extends over 16 amino acids. The CDR3 region is CASSQAKDRASYEQYF. The CDR3 region has the DNA TGCGCCAGCAGCCAAGCCAAGGACAGGGCCTCCTACGAGCAGTACTTC.

This chain connects TRBV29-1 to TRBJ1-1; D possibly corresponds to TRBD1 (6 bases). The CDR3 spans 12 residues. Germline V CDR1 and CDR2: SQVTM, ANQGSEA. V lost 6 bases, J lost 6 bases, and 14 bases lay in between. CDR3 nucleotide sequence: TGCAGCGTACTACAGGGTGGCGCTGAAGCTTTCTTT. This codes for CSVLQGGAEAFF.

The genes are TRBV5-6 and TRBJ1-2, with 12 bases lining up with TRBD1. V shed 6 bases and J 7 bases; nucleotides not matched to a gene: 13. Germline loops: CDR1 SGHDT, CDR2 YYEEEE. The length of the CDR3 is 16 residues. CDR3 DNA: TGTGCCAGCAACCGTCTACCGGGACAGGGGGCTGGTGGCTACACCTTC. It encodes CASNRLPGQGAGGYTF.

This clone has a single count. The genes are TRBV18 and TRBJ2-1; TRBD1 matches 7 bases. The CDR3 contains 16 residues. The germline CDR1 and CDR2 sequences are KGHSH and LQKENI. The V and J ends lost 4 bases and 0 bases, in that order; junction bases with no gene match: 6. This chain's CDR3 is CASSLRGQSSYNEQFF. In DNA, the CDR3 is TGTGCCAGCTCACTAAGGGGACAGAGCTCCTACAATGAGCAGTTCTTC.

V gene TRBV6-1 combines with J gene TRBJ1-5; D unresolved. Deletions cut 8 bases from V and 7 bases from J, with 18 bases between. The length of the CDR3 is 14 residues. Germline loops: CDR1 MNHNS, CDR2 SASEGT. CDR3 protein: CASDKLPGGQPQHF. DNA of the CDR3: TGTGCCAGCGATAAACTCCCCGGCGGGCAGCCCCAGCATTTT.

This chain links TRBV5-1 with TRBJ2-3, with D possibly TRBD2 on 6 matching bases. V lost 4 bases to trimming and J lost 6 bases, with 15 bases between them. Per the germline V gene, CDR1 is SGHRS and CDR2 is YFSETQ. This CDR3 spans 14 amino acids. The DNA for the CDR3 is TGCGCCAGCAGCAAAACGGGAGTAGACGATACGCAGTATTTT. This sequence encodes CASSKTGVDDTQYF. Complete variable domain (other parts from reference TRBV5-1 and TRBJ2-3): KAGVTQTPRYLIKTRGQQVTLSCSPISGHRSVSWYQQTPGQGLQFLFEYFSETQRNKGNFPGRFSGRQFSNSRSEMNVSTLELGDSALYLCASSKTGVDDTQYFGPGTRLTVL.

This chain connects TRBV27 to TRBJ2-7, with D possibly matching TRBD1 (6 bases). The CDR3 runs 13 residues. Germline CDR1 reads MNHEY; CDR2 reads SMNVEV (reference sequence). V was pared by 6 bases and J by 7 bases, with 16 bases between. The CDR3: CASRRTGTGEQYF. The CDR3 nucleotides are TGTGCCAGCAGGCGTACAGGGACGGGAGAGCAGTACTTC.

J is TRBJ1-5 and V is TRBV7-8; possibly TRBD1 for D (6 bases). The CDR3 has 15 residues. Germline V gene data show CDR1 as SGHVS and CDR2 as FQNEAQ. The germline V and J ends were trimmed by 3 bases and 0 bases, with 9 bases remaining between them. The CDR3 coding sequence is TGTGCCAGCAGCTTGACAGGCAATAGCAATCAGCCCCAGCATTTT. Its translation is CASSLTGNSNQPQHF.

J is TRBJ2-5 and V is TRBV29-1; D not certain. The CDR3 consists of 14 residues. Germline CDR1 is SQVTM and CDR2 is ANQGSEA. V shed 5 bases and J shed 5 bases, with 18 bases lying between them. The CDR3 DNA reads TGCAGCGTTTTGAGTCGTGGCCAAGAGGAGACCCAGTACTTC. It is translated as CSVLSRGQEETQYF.

This clone occurred a few times. This chain links TRBV7-9 with TRBJ1-5, with 8 bases fitting TRBD1. CDR3 length: 15 residues. Germline CDR1 is SEHNR and CDR2 is FQNEAQ (reference sequence). V shed 3 bases and J 6 bases; nucleotides not matched to a gene: 7. The DNA of the CDR3 is TGTGCCAGCAGCTTTGGACAGGGAAGGAGTCAGCCCCAGCATTTT. Translation: CASSFGQGRSQPQHF.

V gene TRBV9 combines with J gene TRBJ2-5, with D possibly matching TRBD1 (6 bases). Per germline, CDR1 SGDLS and CDR2 YYNGEE. V lost 4 bases and J lost 1, with 14 bases in between. CDR3 length equals 15 residues. Written as DNA, the CDR3 is TGTGCCAGCAGCCGCACCCCACAGGGCCAAGAGACCCAGTACTTC. Translation gives CASSRTPQGQETQYF.

The V and J genes are TRBV10-3 and TRBJ2-7; no firm D call. This CDR3 spans 12 amino acids. Trimming stripped 2 bases from V and 6 bases from J, with 8 bases between. Germline lookup yields CDR1 ENHRY and CDR2 SYGVKD. CDR3 loop: CAISEGTREQYF. The DNA for the CDR3 is TGTGCCATCAGTGAGGGTACGCGCGAGCAGTACTTC.

The genes are TRBV7-9 and TRBJ2-3; possible D gene TRBD2, 5 bases. The CDR3 contains 15 residues. Germline assignment: CDR1 SEHNR and CDR2 FQNEAQ (reference sequence). V was clipped by 1 base and J by 0 bases, with 8 bases between them. This CDR3 reads CASSLVAGSTDTQYF. In nucleotides, the CDR3 is TGTGCCAGCAGCTTAGTTGCGGGTAGCACAGATACGCAGTATTTT.

The V gene is TRBV11-1, the J gene TRBJ1-1, with D unresolved. Trimming cost V 1 base and J 0 bases, with 3 bases left between them. Germline CDR1 reads SGHAT; CDR2 reads FQDESV (reference sequence). The CDR3 runs 13 residues. The CDR3: CASSLDLNTEAFF. CDR3 sequence (DNA): TGTGCCAGCAGCTTAGATCTGAACACTGAAGCTTTCTTT.

The V and J genes are TRBV12-1 and TRBJ2-7; the listed D gene, TRBD1, was not tested against the DNA. TRBV12-1 is assigned pseudogene status. This CDR3 is 16 amino acids long. The CDR3 coding sequence is TGTGCCAGCAGCTTTGATAGGCAGGTCCTTCCCTACGAGCAGTACTTC. Amino acid sequence: CASSFDRQVLPYEQYF.

V and J are TRBV21-1 and TRBJ1-1. TRBV21-1 is a pseudogene segment. This CDR3 contains 16 residues. The CDR3 here is CASSKAGGRVNTEAFF. In DNA form, the CDR3 reads TGTGCCAGCAGCAAAGCCGGGGGACGGGTGAACACTGAAGCTTTCTTT.

The chain joins TRBV13 to TRBJ2-2; no clear D gene. The V and J ends lost 3 bases and 8 bases respectively, with 10 bases between them. The V gene's germline CDR1 is PRHDT and CDR2 FYEKMQ (reference sequence). The CDR3 spans 13 residues. This CDR3 reads CASSLAYGGELFF. In nucleotides, the CDR3 is TGTGCCAGCAGCTTGGCCTATGGGGGGGAGCTGTTTTTT.

Turning to this clone: This CDR3 is also generated by other DNA sequences in the sample. The chain is built from TRBV6-1 and TRBJ2-5; maybe TRBD1 (6 bases). V lost 2 bases and J lost 5, with 6 bases in between. The CDR3 runs 12 residues. CDR1 is MNHNS and CDR2 is SASEGT in the germline V gene. CDR3 amino acids: CASSERGETQYF. The CDR3 region has the DNA TGTGCCAGCAGTGAAAGGGGGGAGACCCAGTACTTC.

This rearrangement joins TRBV29-1 to TRBJ2-2; TRBD2 might be the D (5 bases). Germline V gene sequence: CDR1 SQVTM, CDR2 ANQGSEA. V dropped 6 bases and J dropped 7 bases, with 12 bases sitting between them. CDR3 length: 12 amino acids. CDR3 protein: CSVGRDGGELFF. DNA for the CDR3: TGCAGCGTCGGCCGGGATGGCGGGGAGCTGTTTTTT.

This rearrangement joins TRBV2 to TRBJ2-7, with TRBD2 identical over 11 bases. Per germline, CDR1 SNHLY and CDR2 FYNNEI. There are 17 residues in the CDR3. J lost 5 bases, V lost 3 bases, and 12 bases had no gene match. CDR3 sequence (DNA): TGTGCCAGCAGTGAGAGCTGGCCGGGACTAGCGGTACACGAGCAGTACTTC. Translated: CASSESWPGLAVHEQYF. The whole variable domain, filled in from reference TRBV2 and TRBJ2-7, reads EPEVTQTPSHQVTQMGQEVILRCVPISNHLYFYWYRQILGQKVEFLVSFYNNEISEKSEIFDDQFSVERPDGSNFTLKIRSTKLEDSAMYFCASSESWPGLAVHEQYFGPGTRLTVT.

This clone was counted once. The rearrangement uses TRBV5-1 and TRBJ2-5, with D possibly being TRBD2 (5 bases). The CDR3 contains 13 residues. Germline CDR1 reads SGHRS; CDR2 reads YFSETQ. The germline V and J ends were trimmed by 7 bases and 1 base, with 11 bases remaining between them. The CDR3 sequence: CASALRGQETQYF. The CDR3 bases are TGCGCCAGCGCCCTCCGGGGCCAAGAGACCCAGTACTTC.

The CDR3 DNA is TGTGCCAGCAGTTACCCACCGGGACCGCCCGCTGAAAAACTGTTTTTT. Its protein product is CASSYPPGPPAEKLFF. The chain links TRBV6-5 to TRBJ1-4, with D possibly being TRBD1 (5 bases). Germline-derived CDR1 and CDR2 are MNHEY and SVGAGI. Between the trimmed V and J ends, which lost 2 bases and 7 bases, there was a span of 17 bases. The CDR3 totals 16 residues.

The rearrangement links TRBV27 to TRBJ2-1; 12 nucleotides align to TRBD2. The CDR3 has 21 residues. Germline V gene lookup returns CDR1 MNHEY and CDR2 SMNVEV (reference sequence). V lost 1 base, J lost 1 base, and 14 bases stayed unmatched. Here the CDR3 reads CASSLFPLAGGPGRSYNEQFF. CDR3 nucleotides: TGTGCCAGCAGTTTATTTCCTCTAGCGGGAGGGCCTGGGAGGTCCTACAATGAGCAGTTCTTC.

This chain's CDR3 is CASSPQTSGEQFF. In DNA, the CDR3 is TGTGCCAGCAGCCCTCAGACTAGCGGTGAGCAGTTCTTC. V gene TRBV5-4 combines with J gene TRBJ2-1; 9 nucleotides match TRBD2. CDR3 length: 13 amino acids. From germline, CDR1 is SGHNT and CDR2 YYREEE (reference sequence). Trimming took 4 bases from V and 9 from J; bases not matched to a gene: 5.

The table lists this clone with a few counts. The chain couples TRBV2 to TRBJ2-7; 9 nucleotides align to TRBD2. In germline, CDR1 is SNHLY, CDR2 FYNNEI. Trimming took 3 bases from V and 0 from J; bases not matched to a gene: 3. This CDR3 contains 15 residues. The CDR3 DNA is TGTGCCAGCAGTGATCCTAGCGGGATCTCCTACGAGCAGTACTTC. This translates into CASSDPSGISYEQYF.